The clone carrying this T cell receptor (beta chain) was counted only a few times. Its antigen is unidentified. This entry belongs to a study of shared clonotypes between healthy human individuals. Study as a whole: Aged 18 to 49, the donors were a couple of women and a few men.

The germline gives CDR1 MNHEY, CDR2 SVGAGI. V lost 6 bases, J lost 4 bases, and 7 bases stayed unmatched. The CDR3 has 15 amino acids. The donors, healthy adults who were HIV-negative, had experienced no recent acute infections or vaccinations. Sequencing was performed with immunoSEQ multiplex PCR; in TCRdb, only in-frame clones are kept and a portion is missing. The sample includes 2,500,000 or so clones, 90% to 95% of them seen just once. Findings and caveats of the study: A reduction in generation probabilities was seen for non-shared clonotypes relative to those shared by all four donors. The study found approximately 5% of naive CD4 clonotypes shared across several donors.

The gene calls are TRBV6-5 and TRBJ1-5; 9 bases are shared with TRBD1. The receptor comes from a man younger than 35 in good health. Sequenced sample: naive CD4+ T cells sorted from blood. Indicated subset: CD45RA+ positively selected. CDR3 bases: TGTGCCAGCAGACCCTCCGGGACAGGGAATCAGCCCCAGCATTTT. This codes for CASRPSGTGNQPQHF.